Listed below are T cell receptor beta chains from one sample, sequenced in a study of identifying expanded T cells in peripheral blood. TCRdb keeps only in-frame clones here, not all; method: immunoSEQ multiplex PCR. The sample consists of 45,000 to 60,000 clones, around 86% of them appearing once. The source material was blood. The receptors here all came from a person aged 18 to 75 in good health. Both conserved end residues are part of each CDR3. The D gene is left open where the match is weak. Clone size is given for some rows only: seen once, a few or many times, or a class if the clone is expanded.

V gene	J gene	clone size	D gene	CDR3 DNA	CDR3 protein
TRBV7-9	TRBJ2-2	.	TRBD2	TGTGCCAGCAATATAGCGGGAGGGAGGACCGGGGAGCTGTTTTTT	CASNIAGGRTGELFF
TRBV9	TRBJ1-4	once	.	TGTGCCAGCAGCAAAGGGGCGGACCCAACTAATGAAAAACTGTTTTTT	CASSKGADPTNEKLFF
TRBV7-9	TRBJ1-3	.	TRBD1	TGTGCCAGCAGCTCGGGACAGGCTGGAAACACCATATATTTT	CASSSGQAGNTIYF
TRBV7-4	TRBJ2-7	once	.	TGTGCCAGCAGCTTATTCGACCGCTGCCTCTTTTACGAGCAGTACTTC	CASSLFDRCLFYEQYF
TRBV29-1	TRBJ1-3	.	.	TGCAGCGGATGGTCTGGAAACACCATATATTTT	CSGWSGNTIYF
TRBV4-3	TRBJ1-3	.	.	TGCGCCAGCAGCCAAGGGGGCCCTAAGCTTGAAAACACCATATATTTT	CASSQGGPKLENTIYF
TRBV7-9	TRBJ2-5	.	.	TGTGCCAGCAGCCGTACCGGGACGGCAAAAGAGACCCAGTACTTC	CASSRTGTAKETQYF
TRBV7-9	TRBJ1-2	.	.	TGTGCCAGCAGCTTCTCTGGGGGGGCGGCCAACTATGGCTACACCTTC	CASSFSGGAANYGYTF
TRBV10-3	TRBJ2-5	.	TRBD2	TGTGCCATCAGTGACGGACTAGCTGAGTCAAAGACCCAGTACTTC	CAISDGLAESKTQYF
TRBV27	TRBJ2-7	.	.	TGTGCCAGCAGTGCCCGCGGGCTCCTCTACGAGCAGTACTTC	CASSARGLLYEQYF
TRBV5-1	TRBJ1-2	.	.	TGCGCCAGCAGCGTCGGGACAACCTTGGGCGGCTATGGCTACACCTTC	CASSVGTTLGGYGYTF
TRBV18	TRBJ2-7	.	.	TGTGCCAGCTCACAAGGGAAGACGGGGCACGAGCAGTACTTC	CASSQGKTGHEQYF
TRBV2	TRBJ1-1	.	.	TGTGCCAGCAGTGAACGACAGGCCGCTGAAGCTTTCTTT	CASSERQAAEAFF
TRBV7-7	TRBJ2-1	.	.	TGTGCCAGCAGCTTAGACAGGGACCATTTCTTC	CASSLDRDHFF
TRBV7-3	TRBJ1-2	.	.	TGTGCCAGCAGCGATATGTGGGGGGAACCTAACTATGGCTACACCTTC	CASSDMWGEPNYGYTF
TRBV6-1	TRBJ2-1	.	.	TGTGCCAGCAGTCATCTGGGGGGCCCCAATGAGCAGTTCTTC	CASSHLGGPNEQFF
TRBV18	TRBJ1-2	once	.	TGTGCCAGCTCGCCCCTTACCTCGGTGGGGAGGGCGGTCTATGGCTACACCTTC	CASSPLTSVGRAVYGYTF
TRBV9	TRBJ2-7	.	.	TGTGCCAGCAGCGGAATACAGGGCAACGAGCAGTACTTC	CASSGIQGNEQYF
TRBV7-9	TRBJ2-5	.	.	TGTGCCAGCAGCTTAGCCTCGAGCGGACAAGAGACCCAGTACTTC	CASSLASSGQETQYF
TRBV4-2	TRBJ1-2	.	.	TGTGCCAGCAGCCAAGATTTCGGGGTCAGGGATGGCTACACCTTC	CASSQDFGVRDGYTF
TRBV6-6	TRBJ2-4	.	.	TGTGCCAGCAAGGAGGGTACCAAAAACATTCAGTACTTC	CASKEGTKNIQYF
TRBV5-1	TRBJ2-1	.	TRBD2	TGCGCCAGCAGCCTCGTAACGGGAGGAACCTACAATGAGCAGTTCTTC	CASSLVTGGTYNEQFF
TRBV2	TRBJ2-2	.	.	TGTGCCAGCAATGACCGCCACCTCACCGGGGAGCTGTTTTTT	CASNDRHLTGELFF
TRBV30	TRBJ1-4	.	TRBD1	TGTGCCTGGAGTGGGACAGGGGTTGAAAAACTGTTTTTT	CAWSGTGVEKLFF
TRBV19	TRBJ1-2	.	TRBD1	TGTGCCAGTAGCGACAGGGAAGATTACTATGGCTACACCTTC	CASSDREDYYGYTF